This T cell receptor beta chain came from a study of STAT3 mutations in large granular lymphocyte leukemia (dated by TCRdb to the late 2010s). About the study as a whole: Roughly half of the T-LGLL patients who were sequenced longitudinally carried canonical activating STAT3 mutations. Patients were sequenced at 4 time points on average, with the number of samplings per patient ranging from 2 to 8. As controls within the study, a couple of patients with natural killer LGL leukemia were also sequenced longitudinally. From an initial cohort of roughly 210 LGL patients, around 17 representative T-LGLL cases were picked for longitudinal TCRbeta and STAT3 sequencing. Patients with T-cell large granular lymphocyte leukemia underwent serial deep sequencing of TCRbeta CDR3 and STAT3 to reconstruct clonal hierarchy and dynamics. More than half of T-LGLL patients received one or more immunosuppressive therapy regimens, with hematologic response in about 40% of those treated.

TCRbeta libraries were sequenced on an Illumina MiSeq, averaging roughly 41,000 productive templates per sample. Multiplex PCR amplification was used to generate TCRbeta CDR3 libraries with the immunoSEQ assay. On the study's bioinformatics: Repertoire diversity was calculated as previously defined, and values close to 0 indicated extremely monoclonal samples. Drawn from immuneACCESS, this table holds only the in-frame rearrangements with V and J called that TCRdb kept. Clones are partly lost; checked studies trace under half to an unresolved V gene and leave the rest unexplained. V, J and clone size derive from that table, while D and trimming were established from the DNA sequence. For this sample there are fewer than 7,500 clones; nearly 90% appear just once. The top ten clones comprise approximately 19% of the sample. Points on this clone: It has no known antigen specificity. Qualities for individual bases were not recorded, and no much larger clone is one base off.

Here is what the overall study found, with its caveats: Because no samples were available when a clone first appeared, clonal expansion was inferred from samplings taken at other points. Since codominant clonotypes persisted in some patients, a small but highly pathogenic clone may have gone undetected. All T-LGLL patients had at least one immunodominant TCRbeta clonotype, and roughly half had multiple immunodominant subclonotypes. The linking of therapy response to changes in TCR clonal burden was complicated by variable intervals between samplings and differing treatment regimens. TCR clonotype switching after therapy was seen in about 35% of the 18 patients, with all newly emerging clones being STAT3 wild type. The burden of the dominant TCR clone was higher than the STAT3 mutant burden in several patients, which suggests that the STAT3 mutation arose secondarily inside a clone that had already expanded.

The germline V gene gives CDR1 as SGDLS and CDR2 as YYNGEE. The junction shows trimming of 4 bases on V and 4 bases on J, plus 11 bases between the germline ends. The CDR3 sequence holds 13 residues, the cysteine and phenylalanine included. The only DNA kept is the CDR3, 39 bases in frame from the first base. The same DNA, extracted from blood mononuclear cells, served for both TCR sequencing and STAT3 sequencing. The sample was PBMCs. The clonotype was recovered from a human donor with T large granular lymphocyte leukemia. Some clones in this sample may be carry-over from other donors' samples. The V and J genes are TRBV9 and TRBJ2-5; D gene: possibly TRBD1, on 7 matching bases. CDR3 sequence: CASSPQGGETQYF. The DNA reads as follows: TGTGCCAGCAGCCCCCAGGGGGGAGAGACCCAGTACTTC.